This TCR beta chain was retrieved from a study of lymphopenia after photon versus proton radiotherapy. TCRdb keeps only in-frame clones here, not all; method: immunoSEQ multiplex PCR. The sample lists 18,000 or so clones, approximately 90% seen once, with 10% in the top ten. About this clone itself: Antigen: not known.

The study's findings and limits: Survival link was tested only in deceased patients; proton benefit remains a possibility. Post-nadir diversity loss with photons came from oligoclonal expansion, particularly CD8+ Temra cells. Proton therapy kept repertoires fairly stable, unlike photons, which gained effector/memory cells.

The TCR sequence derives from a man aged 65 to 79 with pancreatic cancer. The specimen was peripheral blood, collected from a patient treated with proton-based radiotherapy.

CDR3 DNA sequence: TGTGCCAGCAGCGACACAGGGGCAAGGAACACTGAAGCTTTCTTT. Translated: CASSDTGARNTEAFF. The V and J genes are TRBV7-3 and TRBJ1-1, with TRBD1 matching over 7 bases. With V trimmed by 5 bases and J by 1 base, 7 bases remained unmatched. Germline V gene data show CDR1 as SGHTA and CDR2 as FQGTGA. This CDR3 has 15 amino acids.